Each of the 14 T cell receptor beta chains below was sequenced from the same sample in a study of type 1 regulatory T cells. Study results and caveats: Compared with non-type 1 regulatory T cells, type 1 regulatory T cells showed a more restricted TCR repertoire.

TCRdb reprocessed the reads via MiXCR and lists one record per CDR3 protein. The profile shows tens of thousands of distinct CDR3 sequences, more than 20% of them singletons. Antigen specificity for these receptors is unknown. The sequencing input was cultured type 1 regulatory T (Tr1) cells, either the whole culture or a sorted fraction (not recorded which). All receptors derive from a human donor in good health.

CDR3 amino acids: CSAQAGTVYTEAFF. The CDR3 DNA is TGCAGCGCCCAGGCCGGGACAGTTTACACTGAAGCTTTCTTT. This rearrangement joins TRBV29-1 to TRBJ1-1; 7 nucleotides agree with TRBD1. The germline V gene encodes CDR1 SQVTM and CDR2 ANQGSEA. There are 14 residues in the CDR3. The V gene end was trimmed by 7 bases and the J gene end by 3 bases; junction bases not matched to a gene: 11.

The sample holds many counts of this clonotype. The CDR3 is CASSQASRNIQYF. The CDR3 nucleotides read TGTGCCAGCAGCCAAGCTAGTAGGAACATTCAGTACTTC. The rearrangement joins TRBV3-1 to TRBJ2-4, with D unresolved. V lost 1 base and J 7 bases, leaving 8 bases between the germline ends. Germline V gene sequence: CDR1 LGHDT, CDR2 YNNKEL (reference sequence). CDR3 length: 13 amino acids.

This clonotype was seen at least ten times. The chain combines TRBV7-2 with TRBJ2-7; D is undetermined. The CDR3 runs to 15 residues. Trimming took 6 bases from V and 6 from J, leaving 21 bases between them. Looked up from germline, CDR1 is SGHTA and CDR2 is FQGNSA. This chain's CDR3 is CASSLSSRKAPEQYF. The CDR3 region has the DNA TGTGCCAGCAGTCTCAGCAGTCGAAAAGCCCCCGAGCAGTACTTC.

This clonotype was seen many times. The genes are TRBV9 and TRBJ2-5; 7 bases agree with TRBD2. Per germline, CDR1 SGDLS and CDR2 YYNGEE. The CDR3 covers 15 residues. V was pared by 1 base and J by 2 bases, with 5 bases of the junction left unmatched. DNA of the CDR3: TGTGCCAGCAGCGTAATAGCTAGCGGACAAGAGACCCAGTACTTC. The encoded protein is CASSVIASGQETQYF.

This clonotype appeared a few times. The rearrangement links TRBV27 to TRBJ1-4; D possibly corresponds to TRBD1 (5 bases). Trimming cost V 4 bases and J 10 bases, with 13 bases left between them. The CDR3 extends over 13 amino acids. The germline gives CDR1 MNHEY, CDR2 SMNVEV (reference sequence). CDR3 sequence (DNA): TGTGCCAGCAGTTCAACGGGGCAGGGAAAACTGTTTTTT. Protein product: CASSSTGQGKLFF. Based on the CDR3 plus reference TRBV27 and TRBJ1-4, the full variable domain is EAQVTQNPRYLITVTGKKLTVTCSQNMNHEYMSWYRQDPGLGLRQIYYSMNVEVTDKGDVPEGYKVSRKEKRNFPLILESPSPNQTSLYFCASSSTGQGKLFFGSGTQLSVL.

The J gene is TRBJ2-7, the V gene TRBV29-1; 8 bases line up with TRBD2. This CDR3 contains 13 residues. The germline V gene has CDR1 SQVTM and CDR2 ANQGSEA. V was clipped by 6 bases and J by 5 bases; unmatched bases: 9. CDR3 protein: CSVLSGSFHEQYF. DNA of the CDR3: TGCAGCGTCCTGAGCGGGAGCTTCCACGAGCAGTACTTC.

This clonotype occurred a few times. The rearrangement uses TRBV3-1 and TRBJ2-3; no firm D call. Germline V gene data show CDR1 as LGHDT and CDR2 as YNNKEL (reference sequence). CDR3 length: 14 residues. The V end was cut by 4 bases, the J end by 1 base, with 9 bases between. The CDR3 loop is CASSPPLGTDTQYF. The CDR3 DNA follows: TGTGCCAGCAGCCCCCCCCTCGGCACAGATACGCAGTATTTT.

This clonotype occurred a few times. The J gene is TRBJ2-3, the V gene TRBV20-1, with a weak D call TRBD1 (5 bases). V was shortened by 3 bases and J by 4 bases, with 17 bases between the two germline ends. CDR3 length: 15 amino acids. Germline values: CDR1 DFQATT, CDR2 SNEGSKA (reference sequence). The CDR3 spells CSASTYPHRSDTQYF. Here the CDR3 DNA reads TGCAGTGCTAGCACATATCCTCACAGGTCAGATACGCAGTATTTT.

This clonotype has a single count. A much larger clonotype is one base distant, so this may be a read error. The chain couples TRBV20-1 to TRBJ2-1; maybe TRBD1 (6 bases). V lost 6 bases to trimming and J lost 8 bases, with 11 bases between them. The CDR3 has 11 amino acids. Germline V gene lookup returns CDR1 DFQATT and CDR2 SNEGSKA (reference sequence). The CDR3 region is CSASGAHEQFF. The CDR3 DNA follows: TGCAGTGCCTCAGGGGCGCATGAGCAGTTCTTC.

Many counts were recorded for this clonotype. The chain links TRBV5-1 to TRBJ2-3; 8 nucleotides align to TRBD1. The CDR3 runs to 15 residues. Trimming took 2 bases from V and 4 from J; bases not matched to a gene: 6. CDR1 is SGHRS, CDR2 YFSETQ, per germline. In nucleotides, the CDR3 is TGCGCCAGCAGCTTACAGGGGGGAGCCGCAGATACGCAGTATTTT. This codes for CASSLQGGAADTQYF.

This clonotype was found many times. Here the CDR3 DNA reads TGTGCCAGCAGTCCGGGACGCGTTAACACTGAAGCTTTCTTT. Translating it yields CASSPGRVNTEAFF. The J gene is TRBJ1-1, the V gene TRBV5-6, with D possibly TRBD1 on 5 matching bases. The V gene's germline CDR1 is SGHDT and CDR2 YYEEEE. The CDR3 sequence is 14 residues long. V lost 5 bases and J lost 2, with 13 bases in between.

In the case of this clonotype: A read error may account for a junction end that differs from germline. The V and J genes are TRBV20-1 and TRBJ2-7, with a weak D call TRBD2 (5 bases). CDR1 DFQATT and CDR2 SNEGSKA come from the germline V gene (reference sequence). This CDR3 comprises 12 residues. The CDR3 region is CSANRLQDEQYF. Written as DNA, the CDR3 is TGCAGCGCTAACCGACTACAAGACGAGCAGTACTTC.

The rearrangement joins TRBV20-1 to TRBJ2-3, with D uncertain. CDR3 length equals 11 residues. CDR1 DFQATT and CDR2 SNEGSKA come from the germline V gene (reference sequence). V was shortened by 5 bases and J by 4 bases, with 7 bases between the two germline ends. CDR3 residues: CSAVTADTQYF. The CDR3 bases are TGCAGTGCTGTGACGGCAGATACGCAGTATTTT.

The sample holds many counts of this clonotype. This chain links TRBV2 with TRBJ2-2; a possible D gene is TRBD2 (6 bases). This CDR3 contains 15 residues. Trimming stripped 7 bases from V and 0 bases from J, with 12 bases between. CDR1 is SNHLY, CDR2 FYNNEI, per germline. This CDR3 reads CASTRDRPNTGELFF. CDR3 nucleotide sequence: TGTGCCAGCACGCGGGACCGCCCGAACACCGGGGAGCTGTTTTTT. Drawing the rest from reference TRBV2 and TRBJ2-2, the complete variable domain is EPEVTQTPSHQVTQMGQEVILRCVPISNHLYFYWYRQILGQKVEFLVSFYNNEISEKSEIFDDQFSVERPDGSNFTLKIRSTKLEDSAMYFCASTRDRPNTGELFFGEGSRLTVL.